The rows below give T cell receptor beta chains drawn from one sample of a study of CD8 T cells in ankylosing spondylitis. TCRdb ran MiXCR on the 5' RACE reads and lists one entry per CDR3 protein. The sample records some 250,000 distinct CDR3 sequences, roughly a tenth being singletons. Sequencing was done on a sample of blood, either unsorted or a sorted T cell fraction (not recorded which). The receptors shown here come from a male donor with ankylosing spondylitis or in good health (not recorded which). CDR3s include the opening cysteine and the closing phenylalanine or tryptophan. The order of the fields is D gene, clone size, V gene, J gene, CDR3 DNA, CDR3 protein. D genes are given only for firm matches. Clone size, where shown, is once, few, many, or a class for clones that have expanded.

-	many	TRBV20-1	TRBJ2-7	TGCAGTGCTAGAGAACTAGAATCCTACGAGCAGTACTTC	CSARELESYEQYF
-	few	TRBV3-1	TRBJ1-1	TGTGCCAGCAGCCAGACAGGAGATAACACTGAAGCTTTCTTT	CASSQTGDNTEAFF
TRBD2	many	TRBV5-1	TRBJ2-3	TGCGCCAGCAGTTTTAGCGGGAGCCCCACAGATACGCAGTATTTT	CASSFSGSPTDTQYF
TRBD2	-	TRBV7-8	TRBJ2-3	TGTGCCAGCAGCTCTGGACTAGCGGGGTGGGATACGCAGTATTTT	CASSSGLAGWDTQYF
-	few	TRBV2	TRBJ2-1	TGTGCCAGCATCGGGGGGCCCTCCTACAATGAGCAGTTCTTC	CASIGGPSYNEQFF
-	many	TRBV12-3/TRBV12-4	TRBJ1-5	TGTGCCAGCAGTAGACAGGTTGGGAGCAATCAGCCCCAGCATTTT	CASSRQVGSNQPQHF
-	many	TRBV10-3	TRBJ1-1	TGTGCCATCAGTGAGTCCGAGGGGCTGGACACTGAAGCTTTCTTT	CAISESEGLDTEAFF
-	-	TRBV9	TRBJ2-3	TGTGCCAGCAGCTCCATGGGCGGAGAGGGCACAGATACGCAGTATTTT	CASSSMGGEGTDTQYF
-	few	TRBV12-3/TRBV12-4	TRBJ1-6	TGTGCCAGCAGCATGGTCTATAATTCACCCCTCCACTTT	CASSMVYNSPLHF
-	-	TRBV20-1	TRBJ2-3	TGCAGTGCTAAGGACTCCAACACAGATACGCAGTATTTT	CSAKDSNTDTQYF
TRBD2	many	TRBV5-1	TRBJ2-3	TGCGCCAGTGGCCGGGACTATAACACAGATACGCAGTATTTT	CASGRDYNTDTQYF
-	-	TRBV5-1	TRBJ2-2	TGCGCCAGCAGCATAGGCCCCGGGCCCCCGACCGGGGAGCTGTTTTTT	CASSIGPGPPTGELFF
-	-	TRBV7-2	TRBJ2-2	TGTGCCAACAGCTTAGTCTTACACGGGGAGCTGTTTTTT	CANSLVLHGELFF
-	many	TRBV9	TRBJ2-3	TGTGCCAGCAGCGTAGGGGGTCCAGATACGCAGTATTTT	CASSVGGPDTQYF
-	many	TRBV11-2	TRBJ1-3	TGTGCCAGCAGCTTGTTGCGGGGGAGGACTGGAAACACCATATATTTT	CASSLLRGRTGNTIYF
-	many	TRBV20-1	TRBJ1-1	TGCAGTGCTTCCGGGGGAGGCGCTGAAGCTTTCTTT	CSASGGGAEAFF
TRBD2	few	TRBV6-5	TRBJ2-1	TGTGCCAGCAGTTCGCGACTAGCGGGGGTGTACAATGAGCAGTTCTTC	CASSSRLAGVYNEQFF
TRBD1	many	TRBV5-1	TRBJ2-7	TGCGCCAGCAGCTTGGGGACAGGCCCTTACGAGCAGTACTTC	CASSLGTGPYEQYF
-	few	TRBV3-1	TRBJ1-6	TGTGCCAGCAGCCAAGCTGATTCACCCCTCCACTTT	CASSQADSPLHF
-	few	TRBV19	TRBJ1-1	TGTGCCAGTAGTATAGATCGGGCCGGGAACACTGAAGCTTTCTTT	CASSIDRAGNTEAFF
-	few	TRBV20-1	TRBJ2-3	TGCAGTGCTGTCCTAAAGGGATTTAGCACAGATACGCAGTATTTT	CSAVLKGFSTDTQYF
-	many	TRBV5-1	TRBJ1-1	TGCGCCAGCAGCTCCGGCGACAGGCAGAACACTGAAGCTTTCTTT	CASSSGDRQNTEAFF
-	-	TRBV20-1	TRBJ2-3	TGCAGTGCTCCCGCAGATCGCACAGATACGCAGTATTTT	CSAPADRTDTQYF
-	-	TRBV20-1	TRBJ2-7	TGCAGTGCTCTCGACAGACACTACGAGCAGTACTTC	CSALDRHYEQYF
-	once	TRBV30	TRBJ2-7	TGTGCCTGGAGCCGCGACATGGCCTCCTACGAGCAGTACTTC	CAWSRDMASYEQYF
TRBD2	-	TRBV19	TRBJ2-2	TGTGCCAGTAGTTCGAGCGGGACGGCCGGGGAGCTGTTTTTT	CASSSSGTAGELFF
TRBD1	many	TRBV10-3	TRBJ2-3	TGTGCCATCAGTGAGTCGACCCCAGGGGGAGATACGCAGTATTTT	CAISESTPGGDTQYF
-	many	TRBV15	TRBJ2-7	TGTGCCACCAGAGTGATTGAGGACCCATCCCCTTGCGAGCAGTACTTC	CATRVIEDPSPCEQYF
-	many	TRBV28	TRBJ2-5	TGTGCCACCTCGATATTGGCCGAACCACCAGAGACCCAGTACTTC	CATSILAEPPETQYF
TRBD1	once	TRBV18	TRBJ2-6	TGTGCCAGCTCACTTGGACAGGGGGCATCTGGGGCCAACGTCCTGACTTTC	CASSLGQGASGANVLTF
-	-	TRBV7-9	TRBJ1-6	TGTGCCAGCAGCTTAGCTACTGGGAATAATAATTCACCCCTCCACTTT	CASSLATGNNNSPLHF
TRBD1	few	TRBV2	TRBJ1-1	TGTGCCAGCAACCTTAGGCGGGACAGGGCGCTTGAAGCTTTCTTT	CASNLRRDRALEAFF
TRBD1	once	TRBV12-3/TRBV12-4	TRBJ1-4	TGTGCCAGCAGTCCCGGACAGGGGGCGTCAATTCCAACTAATGAAAAACTGTTTTTT	CASSPGQGASIPTNEKLFF
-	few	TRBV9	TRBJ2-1	TGTGCCAGCAGCGTAGGAGTTAAGGTGGATTTGCCCGGTGATGAGCAGTTCTTC	CASSVGVKVDLPGDEQFF
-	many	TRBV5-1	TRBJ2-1	TGCGCCAGCAACCGGGGGCGAGACAATGAGCAGTTCTTC	CASNRGRDNEQFF
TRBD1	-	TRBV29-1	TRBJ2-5	TGCAGCGTCGCTCCGGGACAGCTTCAAGAGACCCAGTACTTC	CSVAPGQLQETQYF
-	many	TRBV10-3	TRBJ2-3	TGTGCCATCAGAGCTATGGAACTTCACACAGATACGCAGTATTTT	CAIRAMELHTDTQYF
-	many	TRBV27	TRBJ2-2	TGTGCCAGCAGTCCCCGAAAAGGAGGGAACACCGGGGAGCTGTTTTTT	CASSPRKGGNTGELFF
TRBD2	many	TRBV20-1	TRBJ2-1	TGCAGTGCTAGACCCCTACTAGCGGGGGGGTGGGATGAGCAGTTCTTC	CSARPLLAGGWDEQFF
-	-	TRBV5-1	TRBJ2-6	TGCGCCAGCAGCTTGGGAGGGCGCTCTGGGGCCAACGTCCTGACTTTC	CASSLGGRSGANVLTF
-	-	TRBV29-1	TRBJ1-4	TGCAGCGGGGGGGGTTTCGGTGAAAAACTGTTTTTT	CSGGGFGEKLFF
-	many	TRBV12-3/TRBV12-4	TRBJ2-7	TGTGCCAGCAGGGCCCCGGGGACACACGAGCAGTACTTC	CASRAPGTHEQYF
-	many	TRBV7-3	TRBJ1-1	TGTGCCAGCAGCCGTTCTCTCGGGGGATCCACTGAAGCTTTCTTT	CASSRSLGGSTEAFF
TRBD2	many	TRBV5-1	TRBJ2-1	TGCGCCAGCGCTTTAGCGGGAGGGCTGAACAATGAGCAGTTCTTC	CASALAGGLNNEQFF
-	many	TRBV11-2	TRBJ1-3	TGTGCCAGCAGCCCCTCGGTAGGAGGAAACACCATATATTTT	CASSPSVGGNTIYF
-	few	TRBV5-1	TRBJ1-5	TGCGCCAGCAGACAGGACGCATCGGGGCATTTT	CASRQDASGHF
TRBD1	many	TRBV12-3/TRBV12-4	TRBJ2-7	TGTGCCAGCAGTTTAGTGGGGACAGGGGACGAGCAGTACTTC	CASSLVGTGDEQYF
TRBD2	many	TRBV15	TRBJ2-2	TGTGCCACCAGCACATTAGCGGGAGCAACCGGGGAGCTGTTTTTT	CATSTLAGATGELFF
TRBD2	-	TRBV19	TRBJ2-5	TGTGCCAGTACTCTCAGCGGGAATGGAGGGGAGACCCAGCACTTC	CASTLSGNGGETQHF
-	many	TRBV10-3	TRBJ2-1	TGTGCCATCAGTTTCGGGAGCTCCTACAATGAGCAGTTCTTC	CAISFGSSYNEQFF
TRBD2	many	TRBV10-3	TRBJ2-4	TGTGCCATCAGAGTGGGACTAGCGGGAGGGCCTGGCGACATTCAGTACTTC	CAIRVGLAGGPGDIQYF
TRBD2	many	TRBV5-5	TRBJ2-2	TGTGCCAGCAGCTTGGGGTCTAGCGGGGGAAGCACCGGGGAGCTGTTTTTT	CASSLGSSGGSTGELFF
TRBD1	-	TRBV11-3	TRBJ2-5	TGTGCCAGCAGCTTAGGAGGCTGGGGCAGGGGGCGAGAGACCCAGTACTTC	CASSLGGWGRGRETQYF